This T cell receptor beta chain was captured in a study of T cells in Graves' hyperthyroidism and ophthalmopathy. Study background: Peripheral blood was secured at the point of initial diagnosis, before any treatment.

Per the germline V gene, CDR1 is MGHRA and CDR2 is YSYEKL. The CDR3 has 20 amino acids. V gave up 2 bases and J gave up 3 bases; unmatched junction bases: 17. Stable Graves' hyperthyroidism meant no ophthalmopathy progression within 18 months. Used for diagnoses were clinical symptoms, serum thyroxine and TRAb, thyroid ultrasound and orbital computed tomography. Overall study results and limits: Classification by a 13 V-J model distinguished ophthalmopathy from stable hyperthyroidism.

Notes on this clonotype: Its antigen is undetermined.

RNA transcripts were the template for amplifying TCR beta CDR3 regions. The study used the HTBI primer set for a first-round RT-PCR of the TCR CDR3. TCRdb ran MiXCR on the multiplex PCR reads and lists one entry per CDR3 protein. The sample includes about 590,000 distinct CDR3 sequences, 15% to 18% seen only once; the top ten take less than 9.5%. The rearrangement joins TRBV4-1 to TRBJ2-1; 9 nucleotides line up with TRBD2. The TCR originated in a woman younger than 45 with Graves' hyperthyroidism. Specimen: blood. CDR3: CASSQSGGLAGKTLYNEQFF. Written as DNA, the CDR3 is TGCGCCAGCAGCCAAAGCGGGGGGCTAGCGGGCAAAACCCTCTACAATGAGCAGTTCTTC.